This T cell receptor (beta chain) was sequenced in a study of CD8+CD57+ T cells in acquired aplastic anemia. Whoever was chosen for sequencing had shown CD8+CD57+ cell expansion by flow cytometry. At the time of blood sampling, patients had not yet received any therapy. The use of genomic DNA as template underpinned the TCR beta VDJ and CDR3 profiling. TCRdb redid the calling of the reads with MiXCR, one entry per CDR3 protein. The sample lists 160,000 or so distinct CDR3 sequences; over 40% were seen once. The sample taken for sequencing was sorted CD4+, CD8+, or CD8+CD57+ T cells (not recorded which) from PBMCs. This TCR was sampled from a human donor with aplastic anemia.

The CDR3 bases are TGTGCCAACAGGACCCCCGGAAGTTTTGAAGCTTTCTTT. It specifies CANRTPGSFEAFF. This chain links TRBV10-3 with TRBJ1-1, with D maybe TRBD1 (5 bases). The CDR3 has 13 amino acids. Per germline, CDR1 ENHRY and CDR2 SYGVKD. V dropped 10 bases and J dropped 7 bases, with 19 bases sitting between them.